Listed below are T cell receptor beta chains from one sample, sequenced in a study of control samples from healthy donors and cancer patients. TCRdb's table, derived via immunoSEQ multiplex PCR, lists solely in-frame clones and lacks some. The table records some 170,000 clones, nearly 96% of them present only once. The sample consisted of blood. These receptors were obtained from a woman under 40 in good health. Both conserved end residues are part of each CDR3. A D gene is named only where the DNA matches it firmly. Size is stated for part of the rows, as once, few or many counts, or as a class when the clone is expanded.

d_gene: TRBD2
j_gene: TRBJ2-3
abundance: -
v_gene: TRBV13
CDR3nt: TGTGCCAGCAGCTTAGGGGGAGTGAGCGGGAGGACGATAGATACGCAGTATTTT
CDR3aa: CASSLGGVSGRTIDTQYF

d_gene: -
j_gene: TRBJ2-5
abundance: -
v_gene: TRBV24-1
CDR3nt: TGTGCCACCAGTGACCCAGGAAGGACAGCGCAAGAGACCCAGTACTTC
CDR3aa: CATSDPGRTAQETQYF

d_gene: TRBD2
j_gene: TRBJ2-7
abundance: -
v_gene: TRBV3-1/TRBV3-2
CDR3nt: TGTGCCAGCAGCCCTCTCAGCGGGAGGGCCTACGAGCAGTACTTC
CDR3aa: CASSPLSGRAYEQYF

d_gene: -
j_gene: TRBJ2-1
abundance: once
v_gene: TRBV11-3
CDR3nt: TGTGCCAGCAGCTCCGGAAACGGAGAGCAGTTCTTC
CDR3aa: CASSSGNGEQFF

d_gene: -
j_gene: TRBJ2-5
abundance: -
v_gene: TRBV30
CDR3nt: TGTGCCTGGAGCAGGCGTGAGACCCAGTACTTC
CDR3aa: CAWSRRETQYF

d_gene: -
j_gene: TRBJ2-1
abundance: -
v_gene: TRBV10-2
CDR3nt: TGCGCCAGCGGCCACCACAATGAGCAGTTCTTC
CDR3aa: CASGHHNEQFF

d_gene: -
j_gene: TRBJ2-3
abundance: few
v_gene: TRBV6-4
CDR3nt: TGTGCCACCGCCGGGACTAGCACAGATACGCAGTATTTT
CDR3aa: CATAGTSTDTQYF

d_gene: -
j_gene: TRBJ1-1
abundance: -
v_gene: TRBV4-1
CDR3nt: TGCGCCAGCAGCCAAGTGGCGGGGTTGGGCACTGAAGCTTTCTTT
CDR3aa: CASSQVAGLGTEAFF

d_gene: -
j_gene: TRBJ1-5
abundance: -
v_gene: TRBV6-6
CDR3nt: TGTGCCAGCAGTTATCTCACCCACAGGGGCAATCAGCCCCAGCATTTT
CDR3aa: CASSYLTHRGNQPQHF

d_gene: -
j_gene: TRBJ1-1
abundance: -
v_gene: TRBV6-2/TRBV6-3
CDR3nt: TGTGCCAGCAGTTACGCGGGGGTAAACACTGAAGCTTTCTTT
CDR3aa: CASSYAGVNTEAFF

d_gene: TRBD1
j_gene: TRBJ2-3
abundance: once
v_gene: TRBV7-9
CDR3nt: TGTGCCAGCGCCGTCCGACAGGGAGCAGATACGCAGTATTTT
CDR3aa: CASAVRQGADTQYF

d_gene: -
j_gene: TRBJ1-2
abundance: once
v_gene: TRBV29-1
CDR3nt: TGCAGCGCAAGAACCAAGACAGTCGGTTACCCACTCTATGGCTACACCTTC
CDR3aa: CSARTKTVGYPLYGYTF

d_gene: TRBD2
j_gene: TRBJ2-7
abundance: -
v_gene: TRBV27
CDR3nt: TGTGCCAGCAGTTCAGGGACTACTGGGTACGAGCAGTACTTC
CDR3aa: CASSSGTTGYEQYF

d_gene: -
j_gene: TRBJ1-1
abundance: -
v_gene: TRBV7-3
CDR3nt: TGTGCCAGCAGCCTCTCGTGGAACACTGAAGCTTTCTTT
CDR3aa: CASSLSWNTEAFF

d_gene: -
j_gene: TRBJ2-1
abundance: -
v_gene: TRBV25-1
CDR3nt: TGTGCCAGCAGTGAATATGGGGGTATCGGGTACAATGAGCAGTTCTTC
CDR3aa: CASSEYGGIGYNEQFF

d_gene: -
j_gene: TRBJ2-6
abundance: -
v_gene: TRBV9
CDR3nt: TGTGCCAGCAGCGTAAGGGATAGCAGCCTGCTACCCTCTGGGGCCAACGTCCTGACTTTC
CDR3aa: CASSVRDSSLLPSGANVLTF

d_gene: TRBD2
j_gene: TRBJ2-3
abundance: -
v_gene: TRBV30
CDR3nt: TGTGCCTGGAGTGGGGCTACTAGCGACACAGATACGCAGTATTTT
CDR3aa: CAWSGATSDTDTQYF

d_gene: -
j_gene: TRBJ1-2
abundance: -
v_gene: TRBV6-2/TRBV6-3
CDR3nt: TGTGCCAGCAGTAGAGGGGGGTATGGCTACACCTTC
CDR3aa: CASSRGGYGYTF

d_gene: -
j_gene: TRBJ2-5
abundance: -
v_gene: TRBV10-3
CDR3nt: TGTGCCATCAGTGACAGGGGAGAGACCCAGTACTTC
CDR3aa: CAISDRGETQYF

d_gene: -
j_gene: TRBJ2-7
abundance: -
v_gene: TRBV10-2
CDR3nt: TGCGCCAGCAGTGAGGGGTACGAGCAGTACTTC
CDR3aa: CASSEGYEQYF

d_gene: -
j_gene: TRBJ1-1
abundance: once
v_gene: TRBV5-4
CDR3nt: TGTGCCAGCAGCTTGGTGGGGGGGATGAACACTGAAGCTTTCTTT
CDR3aa: CASSLVGGMNTEAFF

d_gene: -
j_gene: TRBJ2-6
abundance: once
v_gene: TRBV30
CDR3nt: TGTGCCTGGAGTGTCCCCGGGATTGGGGCCAACGTCCTGACTTTC
CDR3aa: CAWSVPGIGANVLTF

d_gene: TRBD1
j_gene: TRBJ2-2
abundance: -
v_gene: TRBV19
CDR3nt: TGTGCCGGAGGGACAGGGACGAACGGGGAGCTGTTTTTT
CDR3aa: CAGGTGTNGELFF

d_gene: TRBD1
j_gene: TRBJ2-5
abundance: -
v_gene: TRBV5-5
CDR3nt: TGTGCCAGCAGCATCGGACAGGGGCTCGGTGAGACCCAGTACTTC
CDR3aa: CASSIGQGLGETQYF

d_gene: -
j_gene: TRBJ1-6
abundance: -
v_gene: TRBV18
CDR3nt: TGTGCCAGCGTATCTGATACAGAATATAATTCACCCCTCCACTTT
CDR3aa: CASVSDTEYNSPLHF

d_gene: TRBD1
j_gene: TRBJ1-2
abundance: -
v_gene: TRBV3-1/TRBV3-2
CDR3nt: TGTGCCAGCAGCCGCACACAGGGGGCTGACTATGGCTACACCTTC
CDR3aa: CASSRTQGADYGYTF

d_gene: TRBD2
j_gene: TRBJ2-1
abundance: -
v_gene: TRBV11-3
CDR3nt: TGTGCCAGCAGCCCCCGGGGGGGAGCTATGGGTGAGCAGTTCTTC
CDR3aa: CASSPRGGAMGEQFF

d_gene: -
j_gene: TRBJ2-5
abundance: -
v_gene: TRBV2
CDR3nt: TGTGCCAGCAGTATGACAGGGGAGGGGACCCAGTACTTC
CDR3aa: CASSMTGEGTQYF

d_gene: -
j_gene: TRBJ2-3
abundance: -
v_gene: TRBV3-1/TRBV3-2
CDR3nt: TGTGCCAGCAGCCGCCGAAACAGAGGGGCTGCAGATACGCAGTATTTT
CDR3aa: CASSRRNRGAADTQYF

d_gene: -
j_gene: TRBJ1-5
abundance: -
v_gene: TRBV2
CDR3nt: TGTGCCAGCAGTGAGGCCAGGGGCGATCAGCCCCAGCATTTT
CDR3aa: CASSEARGDQPQHF

d_gene: -
j_gene: TRBJ2-7
abundance: -
v_gene: TRBV28
CDR3nt: TGTGCCAGCAGTCTCTCCGGGACCTACTCCTACGAGCAGTACTTC
CDR3aa: CASSLSGTYSYEQYF

d_gene: -
j_gene: TRBJ1-2
abundance: -
v_gene: TRBV27
CDR3nt: TGTGCCAGCAGTTTACCCGCCCGGGTGGACGGCTACACCTTC
CDR3aa: CASSLPARVDGYTF

d_gene: TRBD1
j_gene: TRBJ1-2
abundance: -
v_gene: TRBV7-9
CDR3nt: TGTGCCAGCAGCACATCTGGGACAGAATATGGCTACACCTTC
CDR3aa: CASSTSGTEYGYTF

d_gene: -
j_gene: TRBJ2-5
abundance: -
v_gene: TRBV3-1/TRBV3-2
CDR3nt: TGTGCCAGCAGCCTTACCCATATCAGCGGGTTCCAAGAGACCCAGTACTTC
CDR3aa: CASSLTHISGFQETQYF

d_gene: -
j_gene: TRBJ1-6
abundance: -
v_gene: TRBV6-5
CDR3nt: TGTGCCAGCAGTTACGGTAGTGATTCACCCCTCCACTTT
CDR3aa: CASSYGSDSPLHF

d_gene: TRBD2
j_gene: TRBJ2-1
abundance: -
v_gene: TRBV25-1
CDR3nt: TGTGCCAGCAGTAAGGGACTAGCGGGAGATTCCTACAATGAGCAGTTCTTC
CDR3aa: CASSKGLAGDSYNEQFF

d_gene: TRBD1
j_gene: TRBJ1-1
abundance: -
v_gene: TRBV6-5
CDR3nt: TGTGCCAGCACCCGGACAGGGGGGGCTGAAGCTTTCTTT
CDR3aa: CASTRTGGAEAFF

d_gene: -
j_gene: TRBJ1-3
abundance: once
v_gene: TRBV6-5
CDR3nt: TGTGCCAGCAGTTCCAGCCTGGACGGCGGAAACACCATATATTTT
CDR3aa: CASSSSLDGGNTIYF

d_gene: TRBD1
j_gene: TRBJ1-4
abundance: -
v_gene: TRBV6-5
CDR3nt: TGTGCCAGCAGTTACAATGGACAGGGGTTAGAAAAACTGTTTTTT
CDR3aa: CASSYNGQGLEKLFF

d_gene: -
j_gene: TRBJ2-7
abundance: -
v_gene: TRBV27
CDR3nt: TGTGCCAGCAGTCTGGGGTCCGGGGCCTACGAGCAGTACTTC
CDR3aa: CASSLGSGAYEQYF

d_gene: -
j_gene: TRBJ2-1
abundance: -
v_gene: TRBV30
CDR3nt: TGTGCCTGGAGTGTATCCCCAGAAACAATCAATGAGCAGTTCTTC
CDR3aa: CAWSVSPETINEQFF

d_gene: -
j_gene: TRBJ1-3
abundance: -
v_gene: TRBV13
CDR3nt: TGTGCCAGCAGCCCCCCGGACTCTGGAAACACCATATATTTT
CDR3aa: CASSPPDSGNTIYF

d_gene: TRBD1
j_gene: TRBJ1-2
abundance: once
v_gene: TRBV28
CDR3nt: TGTGCCAGCAGTTTGGACAGGGTCTTCTATGGCTACACCTTC
CDR3aa: CASSLDRVFYGYTF

d_gene: -
j_gene: TRBJ1-1
abundance: -
v_gene: TRBV6-5
CDR3nt: TGTGCCAGCACCCAGACAGAGAACACTGAAGCTTTCTTT
CDR3aa: CASTQTENTEAFF

d_gene: -
j_gene: TRBJ2-1
abundance: -
v_gene: TRBV29-1
CDR3nt: TGCAGCGCCGTACCCCGGGGCGATGAGCAGTTCTTC
CDR3aa: CSAVPRGDEQFF

d_gene: -
j_gene: TRBJ1-1
abundance: -
v_gene: TRBV10-3
CDR3nt: TGTGCCATCACCGACAGGTTGAACACTGAAGCTTTCTTT
CDR3aa: CAITDRLNTEAFF

d_gene: -
j_gene: TRBJ1-4
abundance: -
v_gene: TRBV9
CDR3nt: TGTGCCAGCAGCCCTACGGACAGAACGTTTGAAAAACTGTTTTTT
CDR3aa: CASSPTDRTFEKLFF

d_gene: TRBD2
j_gene: TRBJ2-5
abundance: -
v_gene: TRBV5-1
CDR3nt: TGCGCCAGCAGCGAAGTAGCGACTAGCGGGGGCGTGGAGACCCAGTACTTC
CDR3aa: CASSEVATSGGVETQYF

d_gene: TRBD2
j_gene: TRBJ2-3
abundance: -
v_gene: TRBV29-1
CDR3nt: TGCAGCGTTAAGCGGGGGGGAAGCACAGATACGCAGTATTTT
CDR3aa: CSVKRGGSTDTQYF